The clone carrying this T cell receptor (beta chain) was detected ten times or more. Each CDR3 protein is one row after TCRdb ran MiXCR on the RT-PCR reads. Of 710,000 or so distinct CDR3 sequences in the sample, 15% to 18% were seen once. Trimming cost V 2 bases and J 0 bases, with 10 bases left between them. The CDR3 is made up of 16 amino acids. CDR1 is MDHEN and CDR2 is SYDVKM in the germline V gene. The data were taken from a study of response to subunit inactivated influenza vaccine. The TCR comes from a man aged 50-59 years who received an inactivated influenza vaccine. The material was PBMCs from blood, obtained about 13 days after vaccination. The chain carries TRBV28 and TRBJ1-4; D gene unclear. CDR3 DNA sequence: TGTGCCAGCAGTTTAAACGGGCCCTCAACTAATGAAAAACTGTTTTTT. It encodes CASSLNGPSTNEKLFF.